This record looks at one TCR beta chain sequence and its context. This clonotype was picked up a small number of times. No antigen is known for it. Base quality data are lacking; no much larger clone is found one base away. This specimen comes from a study of T cell repertoires in cytomegalovirus infection (dated by TCRdb to about 2019). Broadly, across the study: Alongside well-studied HLA-B-restricted epitopes, the peptide stimulations were aimed at recently identified HLA-C-restricted CMV epitopes, whose presentation resists viral immunomodulation. Donor HLA type was relevant to the analysis, because carriage of CMV infection together with the matching HLA type was indicated by public TCR beta signatures.

The sequencer was an Illumina HiSeq 1500. The public reads were reprocessed in TCRdb via fastp at Q25 and MiXCR, keeping in-frame beta chains. Rows with a matching CDR3 protein are joined into one entry that keeps the most common DNA and genes. The sample table shows about 350,000 distinct CDR3 sequences, and 34% are seen once. The ten most abundant clones make up about 14% of the sample. This specimen's treatment or condition label, per the study, means: in vitro stimulation with specific CMV peptide epitopes to enrich CMV-specific T cells. From a lookup of the germline V gene, CDR1 and CDR2 are SGHVS and FNYEAQ. The CDR3 runs 15 residues from the cysteine to the phenylalanine. Of the read, only the CDR3 DNA is kept; its 45 bases are in frame from base 1. V lost 5 bases and J lost 7 bases; the stretch between them is 18 bases long. Broad study findings and their caveats: In both this cohort and an independent cohort of approximately 350 donors, the cumulative frequency of public TCR beta family members distinguished carriers of CMV infection plus the relevant HLA type. The ex vivo response was dominated by HLA-C-restricted CMV-specific TCR beta clonotypes, which also provided the single most frequent clonotype in two of eight donors.

The chain is made from TRBV7-6 and TRBJ2-1, and TRBD1 may be the D gene, going by 5 matching bases. Sample: cultured PBMCs, taken from culture after CMV antigen stimulation. The clonotype originates from a human donor in good health (CMV status not recorded). Some clones in this sample may be carry-over from other donors' samples. In nucleotides, the sequence is TGTGCCAGCAGCCTCGACCCAGGGTTGGGGAATGAGCAGTTCTTC. This encodes CASSLDPGLGNEQFF.